This T cell receptor beta chain is from a study of blood T cell repertoires in COVID-19. Study details: In each case, the material was cDNA or gDNA derived from T cells, B-cell-depleted T cells, or PBMCs.

A few counts support this clone. The germline gives CDR1 SGHKS, CDR2 YYEKEE (reference sequence). This CDR3 contains 17 residues. The V segment lost 3 bases and the J segment 5 bases; nucleotides outside the gene matches: 14. Original methodology: Cell counts per sample came from amplifying reference gene primers. Method: immunoSEQ multiplex PCR; TCRdb's copy keeps in-frame clones and lacks some. V and J calls and clone size are as listed in that table; D and trimming were resolved from the DNA. The sample has about 180,000 clones, more than 70% seen once. The chain uses TRBV5-5 and TRBJ1-5, with 7 bases aligning to TRBD1. The sequencing sample was made of peripheral blood. The receptor was isolated from a woman aged 25-40 years with acute or convalescent COVID-19. Here the CDR3 reads CASSSLMTGRWDQPQHF. The CDR3 bases are TGTGCCAGCAGCTCCCTGATGACAGGGAGGTGGGATCAGCCCCAGCATTTT.